This is a list of T cell receptor beta chains from one sample in a study of shared clonotypes between healthy human individuals. Repertoires were generated with immunoSEQ multiplex PCR, while TCRdb's copy carries only in-frame clones and drops some. This sample has over 1.5 million clones, with about 98% found just once. The sequenced material came from naive CD4+ T cells sorted from blood. The receptors here all came from a man aged 25-40 years in good health. The CDR3 runs from the conserved cysteine through the conserved F or W. D genes are given only for firm matches. For some rows the clone size is stated as once, few or many, or as a class when expanded; others skip it.

D gene: .
CDR3 length: 14
clone size: .
J gene: TRBJ2-2
V gene: TRBV6-5
CDR3 DNA: TGTGCCACCCGAACGGGACCCAACACCGGGGAGCTGTTTTTT
CDR3 protein: CATRTGPNTGELFF

D gene: .
CDR3 length: 13
clone size: .
J gene: TRBJ2-5
V gene: TRBV14
CDR3 DNA: TGTGCCAGCAGCCAAAACGACCAAGAGACCCAGTACTTC
CDR3 protein: CASSQNDQETQYF

D gene: TRBD2
CDR3 length: 16
clone size: .
J gene: TRBJ2-1
V gene: TRBV11-3
CDR3 DNA: TGTGCCAGCAGCACCGGTGGACTAGCGGGAGGTACGGAGCAGTTCTTC
CDR3 protein: CASSTGGLAGGTEQFF

D gene: .
CDR3 length: 17
clone size: few
J gene: TRBJ2-3
V gene: TRBV5-1
CDR3 DNA: TGCGCCAGCAGCTTGGGGGAGGACAGGAGACTCACAGATACGCAGTATTTT
CDR3 protein: CASSLGEDRRLTDTQYF

D gene: .
CDR3 length: 15
clone size: .
J gene: TRBJ1-1
V gene: TRBV5-1
CDR3 DNA: TGCGCCAGCAGCTTGGCCGGGGGAATGAACACTGAAGCTTTCTTT
CDR3 protein: CASSLAGGMNTEAFF

D gene: .
CDR3 length: 19
clone size: once
J gene: TRBJ1-5
V gene: TRBV29-1
CDR3 DNA: TGCAGCGTTATTAACGGAAGGGTCGCCAGGAGCTATAGCAATCAGCCCCAGCATTTT
CDR3 protein: CSVINGRVARSYSNQPQHF

D gene: .
CDR3 length: 20
clone size: .
J gene: TRBJ2-1
V gene: TRBV12-2
CDR3 DNA: TGTGCAAGTCGCTTAAACTGTAGGGGACTGGAGACGGATTCGGGCGATGAGCAGTTCTTC
CDR3 protein: CASRLNCRGLETDSGDEQFF

D gene: .
CDR3 length: 18
clone size: .
J gene: TRBJ1-3
V gene: TRBV7-2
CDR3 DNA: TGTGCCAGCAGCTCTGAGGGAGTGGGGGTTTACTCTGGAAACACCATATATTTT
CDR3 protein: CASSSEGVGVYSGNTIYF

D gene: TRBD2
CDR3 length: 16
clone size: .
J gene: TRBJ2-7
V gene: TRBV9
CDR3 DNA: TGTGCCAGCAGCGTAGATCCGCTAGCGGGAGTCTACGAGCAGTACTTC
CDR3 protein: CASSVDPLAGVYEQYF

D gene: TRBD1
CDR3 length: 16
clone size: .
J gene: TRBJ1-1
V gene: TRBV19
CDR3 DNA: TGTGCCAGTAGTACCCCCCCGACAGGGGAGAACACTGAAGCTTTCTTT
CDR3 protein: CASSTPPTGENTEAFF

D gene: .
CDR3 length: 12
clone size: .
J gene: TRBJ2-1
V gene: TRBV7-6
CDR3 DNA: TGTGCCAGCAGCTTATGGCGCAATGAGCAGTTCTTC
CDR3 protein: CASSLWRNEQFF

D gene: .
CDR3 length: 14
clone size: .
J gene: TRBJ2-5
V gene: TRBV5-5
CDR3 DNA: TGTGCCAGCAGCGTACAAGGAGCCCAAGAGACCCAGTACTTC
CDR3 protein: CASSVQGAQETQYF

D gene: TRBD2
CDR3 length: 16
clone size: .
J gene: TRBJ2-7
V gene: TRBV5-1
CDR3 DNA: TGCGCCAGCAGCGAAACGCAGCGGGACCTATCCTACGAGCAGTACTTC
CDR3 protein: CASSETQRDLSYEQYF

D gene: .
CDR3 length: 15
clone size: .
J gene: TRBJ2-3
V gene: TRBV5-1
CDR3 DNA: TGCGCCAGCAGCCTAAGAACCCCTAGCACAGATACGCAGTATTTT
CDR3 protein: CASSLRTPSTDTQYF

D gene: .
CDR3 length: 13
clone size: .
J gene: TRBJ2-1
V gene: TRBV5-1
CDR3 DNA: TGCGCCAGCAGCTTGGGTGGACACTCCGGCGGGTTCTTC
CDR3 protein: CASSLGGHSGGFF

D gene: .
CDR3 length: 13
clone size: .
J gene: TRBJ2-1
V gene: TRBV7-8
CDR3 DNA: TGTGCCAGCAGCTCGAATAACGGGGGTAGGCAGTTCTTC
CDR3 protein: CASSSNNGGRQFF

D gene: TRBD2
CDR3 length: 15
clone size: once
J gene: TRBJ2-1
V gene: TRBV2
CDR3 DNA: TGTGCCAGCAGTGGCCTAGCGGGAGGTTACAATGAGCAGTTCTTC
CDR3 protein: CASSGLAGGYNEQFF

D gene: TRBD2
CDR3 length: 15
clone size: .
J gene: TRBJ2-1
V gene: TRBV25-1
CDR3 DNA: TGTGCCAGCAGTGGGAGACTAGCGGGAGCAGATGAGCAGTTCTTC
CDR3 protein: CASSGRLAGADEQFF

D gene: TRBD2
CDR3 length: 17
clone size: .
J gene: TRBJ2-5
V gene: TRBV7-9
CDR3 DNA: TGTGCCAGCAGCCACCTGGGGTACGGGAGGGTACAAGAGACCCAGTACTTC
CDR3 protein: CASSHLGYGRVQETQYF

D gene: TRBD2
CDR3 length: 14
clone size: .
J gene: TRBJ2-7
V gene: TRBV30
CDR3 DNA: TGTGCCTGGGGAGGGACTAGCGGAGCCTACGAGCAGTACTTC
CDR3 protein: CAWGGTSGAYEQYF

D gene: .
CDR3 length: 18
clone size: .
J gene: TRBJ2-2
V gene: TRBV5-4
CDR3 DNA: TGTGCCAGCAGCTATCCGTCCGGGACACGGACGAACACCGGGGAGCTGTTTTTT
CDR3 protein: CASSYPSGTRTNTGELFF

D gene: .
CDR3 length: 13
clone size: .
J gene: TRBJ1-1
V gene: TRBV2
CDR3 DNA: TGTGCCAGCAGTTTTCAAAAGAACACTGAAGCTTTCTTT
CDR3 protein: CASSFQKNTEAFF

D gene: .
CDR3 length: 16
clone size: once
J gene: TRBJ2-5
V gene: TRBV5-3
CDR3 DNA: TGTGCCAAGGGGGGCGCGGAGATACCCCGAAAAGAGACCCAGTACTTC
CDR3 protein: CAKGGAEIPRKETQYF

D gene: TRBD1
CDR3 length: 17
clone size: .
J gene: TRBJ2-2
V gene: TRBV18
CDR3 DNA: TGTGCCAGCTCACCAAGGCGGGGACAGGAGTACACCGGGGAGCTGTTTTTT
CDR3 protein: CASSPRRGQEYTGELFF

D gene: .
CDR3 length: 15
clone size: .
J gene: TRBJ1-3
V gene: TRBV7-2
CDR3 DNA: TGTGCCAGCAGCTTGGGCCAGGGCGGTGGAAACACCATATATTTT
CDR3 protein: CASSLGQGGGNTIYF

D gene: TRBD1
CDR3 length: 15
clone size: .
J gene: TRBJ2-7
V gene: TRBV7-2
CDR3 DNA: TGTGCCAGCAGCTCCCGGGACAGGGGGATCCACGAGCAGTACTTC
CDR3 protein: CASSSRDRGIHEQYF

D gene: .
CDR3 length: 11
clone size: .
J gene: TRBJ1-5
V gene: TRBV10-3
CDR3 DNA: TGTGCCATCAGTGAGTCCAGACCCCAGCATTTT
CDR3 protein: CAISESRPQHF

D gene: .
CDR3 length: 12
clone size: .
J gene: TRBJ2-7
V gene: TRBV14
CDR3 DNA: TGTGCCAGCAGCCAATCTACTTACGAGCAGTACTTC
CDR3 protein: CASSQSTYEQYF

D gene: TRBD2
CDR3 length: 18
clone size: .
J gene: TRBJ2-2
V gene: TRBV18
CDR3 DNA: TGTGCCAGCTCACTCCTGGGACTAGCGGGGACGGGCACCGGGGAGCTGTTTTTT
CDR3 protein: CASSLLGLAGTGTGELFF

D gene: TRBD1
CDR3 length: 16
clone size: .
J gene: TRBJ2-1
V gene: TRBV5-1
CDR3 DNA: TGCGCCAGCAGCCCCGGTTTGGGACAGGGCCGAGGTGAGCAGTTCTTC
CDR3 protein: CASSPGLGQGRGEQFF

D gene: TRBD2
CDR3 length: 16
clone size: once
J gene: TRBJ2-1
V gene: TRBV11-2
CDR3 DNA: TGTGCCAGCAGGAGACCCGGGCTAGCGGGGAACAATGAGCAGTTCTTC
CDR3 protein: CASRRPGLAGNNEQFF

D gene: .
CDR3 length: 15
clone size: .
J gene: TRBJ2-1
V gene: TRBV27
CDR3 DNA: TGTGCCAGCAGCCCACTACGGGTGGGCTACAATGAGCAGTTCTTC
CDR3 protein: CASSPLRVGYNEQFF

D gene: .
CDR3 length: 14
clone size: .
J gene: TRBJ1-2
V gene: TRBV7-2
CDR3 DNA: TGTGCCAGCAGCTTCCCGGGACATAGCTATGGCTACACCTTC
CDR3 protein: CASSFPGHSYGYTF